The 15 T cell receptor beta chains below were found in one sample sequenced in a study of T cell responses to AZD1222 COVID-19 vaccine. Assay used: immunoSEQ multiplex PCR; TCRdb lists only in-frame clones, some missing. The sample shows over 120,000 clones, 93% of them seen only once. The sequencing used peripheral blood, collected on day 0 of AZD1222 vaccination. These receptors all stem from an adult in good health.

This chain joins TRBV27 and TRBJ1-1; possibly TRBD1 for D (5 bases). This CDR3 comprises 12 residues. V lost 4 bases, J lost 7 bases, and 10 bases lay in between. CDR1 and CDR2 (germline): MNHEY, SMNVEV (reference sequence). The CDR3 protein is CASSSLGVEAFF. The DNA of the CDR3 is TGTGCCAGCAGTTCCTTGGGGGTTGAAGCTTTCTTT.

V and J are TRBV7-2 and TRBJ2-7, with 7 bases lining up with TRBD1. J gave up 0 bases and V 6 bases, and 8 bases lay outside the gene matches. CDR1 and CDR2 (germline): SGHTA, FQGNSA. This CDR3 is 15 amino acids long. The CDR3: CASRQNRDSSYEQYF. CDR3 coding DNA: TGTGCCAGCAGGCAAAACCGGGACAGCTCCTACGAGCAGTACTTC.

The CDR3 here is CASSLSTPEAFF. CDR3 coding DNA: TGTGCCAGCAGCTTGTCGACGCCCGAAGCTTTCTTT. J is TRBJ1-1 and V is TRBV11-2; no clear D. CDR3 length: 12 residues. Germline V CDR1 and CDR2: SGHAT, FQNNGV. V lost 3 bases, J lost 8 bases, and 10 bases lay in between.

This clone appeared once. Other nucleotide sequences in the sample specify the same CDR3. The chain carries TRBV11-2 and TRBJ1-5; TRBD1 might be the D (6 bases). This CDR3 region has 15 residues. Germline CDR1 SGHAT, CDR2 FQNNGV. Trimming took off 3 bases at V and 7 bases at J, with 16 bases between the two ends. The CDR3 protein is CASSFGVGGGQPQHF. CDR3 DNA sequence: TGTGCCAGCAGCTTCGGGGTGGGAGGGGGGCAGCCCCAGCATTTT.

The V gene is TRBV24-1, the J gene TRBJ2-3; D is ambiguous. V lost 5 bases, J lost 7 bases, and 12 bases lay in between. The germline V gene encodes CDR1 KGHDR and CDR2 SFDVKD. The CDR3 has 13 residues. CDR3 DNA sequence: TGTGCCACCAGTGCGGCAGAACCGCATACGCAGTATTTT. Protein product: CATSAAEPHTQYF.

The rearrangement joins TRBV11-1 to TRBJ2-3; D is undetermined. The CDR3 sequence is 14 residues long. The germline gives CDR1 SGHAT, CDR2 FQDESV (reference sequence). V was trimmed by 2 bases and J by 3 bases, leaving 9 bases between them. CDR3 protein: CASSLRRSTDTQYF. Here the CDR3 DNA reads TGTGCCAGCAGCTTACGCAGGAGTACAGATACGCAGTATTTT.

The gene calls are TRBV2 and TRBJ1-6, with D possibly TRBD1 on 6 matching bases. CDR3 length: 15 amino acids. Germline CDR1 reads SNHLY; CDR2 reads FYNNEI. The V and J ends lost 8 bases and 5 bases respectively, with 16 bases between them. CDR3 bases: TGTGCCAGCCGTTGGACAGAGCAGAATAATTCACCCCTCCACTTT. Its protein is CASRWTEQNNSPLHF.

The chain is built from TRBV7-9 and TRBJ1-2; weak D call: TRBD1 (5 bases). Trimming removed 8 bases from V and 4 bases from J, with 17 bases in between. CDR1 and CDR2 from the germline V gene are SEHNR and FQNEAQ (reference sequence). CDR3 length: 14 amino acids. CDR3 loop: CASGLSGGSYGYTF. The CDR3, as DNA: TGTGCCAGCGGGTTGTCCGGGGGAAGCTATGGCTACACCTTC.

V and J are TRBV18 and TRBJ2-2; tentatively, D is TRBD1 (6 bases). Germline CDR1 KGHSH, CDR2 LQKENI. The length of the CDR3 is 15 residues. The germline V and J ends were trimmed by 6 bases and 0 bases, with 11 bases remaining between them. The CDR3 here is CASSLTGTNTGELFF. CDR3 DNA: TGTGCCAGCTCGCTGACAGGAACGAACACCGGGGAGCTGTTTTTT.

CDR3 protein: CASSLAQGEQYF. For the CDR3, the DNA is TGTGCCAGCAGCTTAGCACAGGGGGAGCAGTACTTC. The chain employs TRBV13 and TRBJ2-7; 7 bases map to TRBD1. V gave up 1 base and J gave up 7 bases; unmatched junction bases: 1. Germline V CDR1 and CDR2: PRHDT, FYEKMQ (reference sequence). This CDR3 is built from 12 residues. Full variable domain (outside the CDR3, taken from reference TRBV13 and TRBJ2-7): AAGVIQSPRHLIKEKRETATLKCYPIPRHDTVYWYQQGPGQDPQFLISFYEKMQSDKGSIPDRFSAQQFSDYHSELNMSSLELGDSALYFCASSLAQGEQYFGPGTRLTVT.

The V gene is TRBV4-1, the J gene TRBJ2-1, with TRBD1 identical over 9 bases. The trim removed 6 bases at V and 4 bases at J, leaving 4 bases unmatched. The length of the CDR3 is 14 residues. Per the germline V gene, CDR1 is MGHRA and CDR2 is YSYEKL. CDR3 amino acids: CASRGTGKYNEQFF. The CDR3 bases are TGCGCCAGCAGGGGGACAGGGAAATACAATGAGCAGTTCTTC.

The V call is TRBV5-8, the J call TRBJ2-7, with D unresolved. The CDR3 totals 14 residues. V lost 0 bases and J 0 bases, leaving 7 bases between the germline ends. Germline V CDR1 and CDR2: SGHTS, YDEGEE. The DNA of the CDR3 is TGTGCCAGCAGCTTGGTAACGAGCTCCTACGAGCAGTACTTC. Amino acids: CASSLVTSSYEQYF.

This CDR3 is CASSRGVGPTNEKLFF. The CDR3 bases are TGTGCCAGCAGCCGGGGGGTAGGGCCCACTAATGAAAAACTGTTTTTT. The chain couples TRBV5-5 to TRBJ1-4, with D possibly being TRBD1 (5 bases). V lost 4 bases, J lost 2 bases, and 15 bases lay in between. CDR3 length equals 16 residues. Germline assignment: CDR1 SGHKS and CDR2 YYEKEE (reference sequence).

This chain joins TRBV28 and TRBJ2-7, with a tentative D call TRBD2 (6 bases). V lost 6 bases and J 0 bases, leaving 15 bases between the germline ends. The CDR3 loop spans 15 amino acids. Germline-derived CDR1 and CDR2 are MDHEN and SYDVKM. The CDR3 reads CASRYEGLSSYEQYF. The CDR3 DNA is TGTGCCAGCAGGTACGAGGGACTTAGCTCCTACGAGCAGTACTTC.

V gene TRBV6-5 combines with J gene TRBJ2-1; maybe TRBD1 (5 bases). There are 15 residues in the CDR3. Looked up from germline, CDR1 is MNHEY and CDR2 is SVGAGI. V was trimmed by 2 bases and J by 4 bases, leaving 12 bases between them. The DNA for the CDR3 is TGTGCCAGCAGTTACGAACGTAACAGGTACAATGAGCAGTTCTTC. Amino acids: CASSYERNRYNEQFF.